Sequencing of this T cell receptor beta chain was carried out in a study of regulatory T cells in long-lasting Graves disease. Study outcomes and limitations: Persistent Graves' cases showed lower TCR diversity than newly diagnosed cases.

The V and J ends lost 2 bases and 0 bases respectively, with 14 bases between them. Germline V gene lookup returns CDR1 SNHLY and CDR2 FYNNEI. This CDR3 comprises 17 residues. Combining iRepertoire HTBI primers with Arm-PCR of CDR3 regions, the authors built TCR beta libraries. Each CDR3 protein is one row after TCRdb ran MiXCR on the multiplex PCR reads. The data contain some 410,000 distinct CDR3 sequences, around 15% of them singletons. Time point in this sample: newly diagnosed GD, antithyroid drugs for less than 3 months. Extracted PBMC RNA gave rise to the TCR library. The table lists this clonotype with many counts. Its antigen is undetermined. This sample also belongs to another study, concerning T cells in Graves' hyperthyroidism and ophthalmopathy. That work contributes: Initially, a first-round RT-PCR of the TCR CDR3 employed the HTBI primer set.

This chain joins TRBV2 and TRBJ2-1, with D unresolved. This sample comprised peripheral blood mononuclear cells (PBMCs), obtained at new diagnosis, from a patient treated with antithyroid drugs. The sequence was obtained from a woman between 25 and 40 years old with Graves disease. The CDR3 DNA reads as TGTGCCAGCAGTGAAATTTTGGGCGGCAGCTCCTACAATGAGCAGTTCTTC. Translation gives CASSEILGGSSYNEQFF.